The 15 T cell receptor beta chains presented below share a single source sample, sequenced in a study of CD8 T cells in ankylosing spondylitis (dated by TCRdb to between 2016 and 2019). The library was made by 5' RACE. Sequencing was carried out with an Illumina HiSeq 2500. TCRdb handled the public reads itself, with Q25 trimming in fastp and clone calling in MiXCR, and kept productive beta chains. Every CDR3 protein is listed once, alongside the most common genes and DNA of its rows. The sample profile shows about 310,000 distinct CDR3 sequences; less than 25% of them were found once. Roughly 3.4% of the sample is held by the ten biggest clonotypes. Input material: blood, either unsorted or a sorted T cell fraction (not recorded which). These receptors were collected from a female donor with ankylosing spondylitis or in good health (not recorded which).

This chain connects TRBV7-2 to TRBJ2-1; 8 bases match TRBD1. CDR1 is SGHTA and CDR2 is FQGNSA in the germline V gene. There are 15 residues in the CDR3. Germline trimming cut 2 bases from V and 7 bases from J; bases unmatched to any gene: 7. The CDR3 here is CASSLPGQVLNEQFF. The DNA of the CDR3 is TGTGCCAGCAGCTTACCGGGACAGGTTTTGAATGAGCAGTTCTTC.

To note about this clonotype: Sequence at one end of the junction differs from germline and may be a read error. The CDR3 DNA reads as TGTGCTAGCAGCTTAGGGCGGGGGATGAACACCGGGGAGCTGTTTTTT. Translation gives CASSLGRGMNTGELFF. This chain uses TRBV7-7 with TRBJ2-2, with 7 nucleotides matching TRBD2. This CDR3 is built from 16 residues. Germline assignment: CDR1 SSHAT and CDR2 FNYEAQ (reference sequence). Drawing the rest from reference TRBV7-7 and TRBJ2-2, the complete variable domain is GAGVSQSPRYKVTKRGQDVTLRCDPISSHATLYWYQQALGQGPEFLTYFNYEAQPDKSGLPSDRFSAERPEGSISTLTIQRTEQRDSAMYRCASSLGRGMNTGELFFGEGSRLTVL.

This clonotype was recorded a few times. J is TRBJ2-2 and V is TRBV11-3; 8 bases agree with TRBD1. J lost 1 base, V lost 3 bases, and 4 bases had no gene match. The CDR3 sequence is 16 residues long. Germline CDR1 reads SGHNT; CDR2 reads YENEEA. Here the CDR3 reads CASSFDRGRNTGELFF. CDR3 nucleotides: TGTGCCAGCAGCTTCGACAGGGGCCGGAACACCGGGGAGCTGTTTTTT. The full variable domain, with the rest looked up from reference TRBV11-3 and TRBJ2-2, is EAGVVQSPRYKIIEKKQPVAFWCNPISGHNTLYWYLQNLGQGPELLIRYENEEAVDDSQLPKDRFSAERLKGVDSTLKIQPAELGDSAVYLCASSFDRGRNTGELFFGEGSRLTVL.

This clonotype was seen only a few times. The rearrangement joins TRBV7-9 to TRBJ2-7, with D hard to call. In germline, CDR1 is SEHNR, CDR2 FQNEAQ (reference sequence). Deletions cut 1 base from V and 11 bases from J, with 12 bases between. The CDR3 loop spans 12 amino acids. The DNA of the CDR3 is TGTGCCAGCAGCTTAGATAGGGCCCCCGAGTACTTC. Translation gives CASSLDRAPEYF.

V is TRBV24-1 and J is TRBJ1-1, with 8 bases identical to TRBD1. With V trimmed by 3 bases and J by 5 bases, 4 bases remained unmatched. CDR3 length: 14 amino acids. CDR1 is KGHDR, CDR2 SFDVKD, per germline. The CDR3 region has the DNA TGTGCCACCAGTGATGACAGGGGTGGGACTGAAGCTTTCTTT. It is translated as CATSDDRGGTEAFF.

This chain uses TRBV12-3 or TRBV12-4 with TRBJ1-6; 8 bases map to TRBD1. The junction had 5 bases not matched to a gene; V was cut back by 5 bases and J by 5 bases. This CDR3 contains 15 residues. CDR3 nucleotide sequence: TGTGCCAGCAGTCGGACAGGGAGGGATAATTCACCCCTCCACTTT. This sequence encodes CASSRTGRDNSPLHF.

The gene calls are TRBV20-1 and TRBJ2-3, with 7 bases matching TRBD1. The V and J ends lost 5 bases and 1 base, in that order; junction bases with no gene match: 6. The CDR3 runs 14 residues. Germline loops: CDR1 DFQATT, CDR2 SNEGSKA (reference sequence). CDR3 loop: CSAWAGQGTDTQYF. The CDR3 DNA follows: TGCAGTGCTTGGGCCGGACAGGGCACAGATACGCAGTATTTT.

This clonotype occurred a few times. V and J are TRBV5-6 and TRBJ2-5, with D possibly matching TRBD1 (5 bases). V was pared by 4 bases and J by 4 bases, with 14 bases between. The CDR3 loop spans 14 amino acids. Germline values: CDR1 SGHDT, CDR2 YYEEEE. CDR3 loop: CASSTWTPPETQYF. The CDR3 DNA sequence: TGTGCCAGCAGCACCTGGACACCACCAGAGACCCAGTACTTC. The variable domain in full, with the rest retrieved from reference TRBV5-6 and TRBJ2-5, is DAGVTQSPTHLIKTRGQQVTLRCSPKSGHDTVSWYQQALGQGPQFIFQYYEEEERQRGNFPDRFSGHQFPNYSSELNVNALLLGDSALYLCASSTWTPPETQYFGPGTRLLVL.

The chain links TRBV7-2 to TRBJ2-3; TRBD2 aligns across 7 bases. The ends lost 7 bases at V and 2 bases at J; junction bases unmatched: 12. The CDR3 length is 16 residues. CDR1 and CDR2 from the germline V gene are SGHTA and FQGNSA. DNA for the CDR3: TGTGCCAGCACCCCCCCTACGGGAGGATACACAGATACGCAGTATTTT. This encodes CASTPPTGGYTDTQYF.

CDR3 nucleotides: TGTGCCACCAGTGACCTCGGGCAGGGGGCGTACACCGGGGAGCTGTTTTTT. It codes for CATSDLGQGAYTGELFF. The V and J genes are TRBV24-1 and TRBJ2-2, with TRBD1 matching 8 bases. V dropped 4 bases and J dropped 3; count of bases not matched to a gene: 9. Germline CDR1 and CDR2: KGHDR and SFDVKD. The CDR3 totals 17 residues.

A few counts support this clonotype. The chain employs TRBV12-3 or TRBV12-4 and TRBJ2-7, with 7 bases fitting TRBD1. The CDR3 consists of 15 residues. The junction had 13 bases not matched to a gene; V was cut back by 8 bases and J by 3 bases. The CDR3 region has the DNA TGTGCCAGCGCTTACGACAGGGTTACGCACTACGAGCAGTACTTC. Translated: CASAYDRVTHYEQYF.

The sample holds many counts of this clonotype. The V call is TRBV20-1, the J call TRBJ1-6, with TRBD1 matching 7 bases. In germline, CDR1 is DFQATT, CDR2 SNEGSKA (reference sequence). V gave up 6 bases and J gave up 8 bases; unmatched junction bases: 10. The CDR3 extends over 14 amino acids. The CDR3 loop is CSAKQGRVDSPLHF. CDR3 coding DNA: TGCAGTGCCAAACAGGGGAGGGTTGATTCACCCCTCCACTTT.

At least ten counts were recorded for this clonotype. The rearrangement uses TRBV29-1 and TRBJ2-5; D ambiguous. This CDR3 region has 12 residues. V lost 2 bases and J 4 bases, leaving 8 bases between the germline ends. In germline, CDR1 is SQVTM, CDR2 ANQGSEA. CDR3 DNA sequence: TGCAGCGTTGAAAGGTCGGGAGAGACCCAGTACTTC. This encodes CSVERSGETQYF.

This clonotype was observed a handful of times. The genes are TRBV12-3 or TRBV12-4 and TRBJ2-7, with TRBD2 identical over 13 bases. Trimming cost V 6 bases and J 7 bases; bases outside gene matches: 6. The CDR3 runs to 14 residues. The CDR3 region has the DNA TGTGCCAGCAGCCCTGGACTAGCGGGAGAAGAGCAGTACTTC. Amino acid sequence: CASSPGLAGEEQYF.

About this clonotype itself: This may come from a read error, since a much larger clone is one base off. The chain joins TRBV29-1 to TRBJ2-5, with no clear D. The germline CDR1 and CDR2 sequences are SQVTM and ANQGSEA. This CDR3 spans 12 amino acids. Trimming shortened V by 6 bases and J by 2 bases, and 10 bases separated the two germline ends. The CDR3 loop reads CSVLAYQETQYF. The CDR3 DNA reads as TGCAGCGTGCTGGCTTATCAAGAGACCCAGTACTTC.